This T cell receptor beta chain stems from a study of blood T cell repertoires in COVID-19. Study background: Acute-phase and convalescent COVID-19 samples originated in the United States, Italy and Spain. Sample material is recorded as cDNA or gDNA derived from T cells, B-cell-depleted T cells, or PBMCs.

Germline CDR1 and CDR2: SGHTA and FQGNSA. Deletions cut 5 bases from V and 0 bases from J, with 6 bases between. CDR3 size: 13 residues. This clone was observed a single time. Only in-frame clones appear in the TCRdb table, and some are missing; sequencing was by immunoSEQ multiplex PCR. The table lists approximately 120,000 clones, around three quarters of them singletons. This TCR derives from a human donor in a cohort sampled during active or convalescent COVID-19. The chain employs TRBV7-2 and TRBJ2-3; TRBD1 might be the D (5 bases). Source material: peripheral blood. For the CDR3, the DNA is TGTGCCAGCAGCAGGGGCAGCACAGATACGCAGTATTTT. Translated, it gives CASSRGSTDTQYF.